This TCR beta chain was found in a study of blood T cell repertoires in COVID-19 (dated by TCRdb to 2019 to 2021). Regarding the study in general: Samples covering the acute and convalescent phases of COVID-19 were provided by collaborators in the United States, Italy and Spain. The prospective study material was composed of cDNA or gDNA derived from T cells, B-cell-depleted T cells, or PBMCs. The dataset comprised deeply sampled blood TCRbeta repertoires from subjects exposed to, actively infected with, or recovered from COVID-19. The sample metadata nearly always contained a de-identified subject ID, COVID-19 status, age in years and sex. Samples came from the ongoing ImmuneRACE study (first 160 participants) plus 1,254 subjects from 6 global collaborators. The repertoires were made available in a free public database intended to serve as a resource for research on the immune response to SARS-CoV-2. HLA class I and class II types, where available, came from metadata supplied by the sample provider rather than from assay-based typing.

TCRbeta CDR3 regions were amplified from genomic DNA by means of the immunoSEQ Assay, a bias-controlled multiplex PCR. Regarding the original processing steps: Nucleated cell counts per sample were estimated from amplification of reference gene primers within the assay. Sequence reads were collapsed and filtered to measure the absolute abundance of every unique TCRbeta CDR3 rearrangement. For each sample, productive Simpson clonality was calculated by taking the square root of Simpson's diversity index across productive rearrangements. What TCRdb holds here is the immuneACCESS table cut down to in-frame rearrangements. Part of the clones is not present; checked against another copy, under half of the missing clones reflect an unresolved V gene, and the others are unexplained. For V, J and clone size, that table is used; D and trimming come from the DNA. Within this sample are 80,000 or so clones, with around 84% of them counted one time only. The ten largest account for approximately 9.9% of the sample.

The junction shows trimming of 0 bases on V and 8 bases on J, plus 13 bases between the germline ends. The germline V gene (reference sequence) sets CDR1 to LGHDT and CDR2 to YNNKEL. Taken from cysteine to phenylalanine, the CDR3 has 15 residues. The sequence is cut down to CDR3 DNA, 45 bases in frame from base 1. What the study reported, not specific to this receptor: The amount of clinical and demographic metadata varied by source and participant and was provided uncurated.

The count of this clone is one. This receptor's antigen is unknown. There are no base qualities to consult, and no much larger clone falls within one base. In Seattle, one collaborating source enrolled patients while the infection was active and tracked those patients longitudinally over the course of disease. Whole blood was collected in K2EDTA tubes by collaborating institutions according to the institutions' own protocols. For TCRbeta analysis, collaborator samples were shipped as frozen whole blood, as isolated PBMCs, or as DNA extracted from either sample type. This TCR derives from a man aged 55 to 70 with COVID-19, enrolled during active disease. Recombination joined TRBV3-1 (or the pseudogene TRBV3-2) with TRBJ1-4, with an unclear D gene assignment. The sample taken for sequencing was peripheral blood. The CDR3 reads CASSQDGRVPEKLFF. The base sequence is TGTGCCAGCAGCCAAGACGGGAGGGTGCCCGAAAAACTGTTTTTT.